Following are 21 T cell receptor beta chains from one sample sequenced in a study of blood T cells in healthy people across ages. PCR was performed a second time for about 7 to 12 cycles using a sample-barcoded 5' primer and a J-beta primer mix. TCRdb re-called the 5' RACE reads through MiXCR, storing one row per CDR3 protein. The data hold more than 800,000 distinct CDR3 sequences, with 40% to 45% observed a single time. The sample comprised blood. The receptors originated from an older woman in good health.

This clonotype showed up just a few times. The chain links TRBV4-2 to TRBJ1-4; D call uncertain. V was trimmed by 1 base and J by 0 bases, leaving 12 bases between them. Per the germline V gene, CDR1 is LGHNA and CDR2 is YNFKEQ. The CDR3 sequence is 17 residues long. CDR3 sequence reads: CASSQGVPPATNEKLFF. DNA for the CDR3: TGTGCCAGCAGCCAAGGGGTCCCACCTGCAACTAATGAAAAACTGTTTTTT.

This clonotype was recorded a few times. The V call is TRBV6-5, the J call TRBJ2-1, with a tentative D call TRBD2 (6 bases). CDR1 and CDR2 (germline): MNHEY, SVGAGI. Trimming took 4 bases from V and 5 from J, leaving 21 bases between them. The CDR3 is 17 residues long. The CDR3 DNA follows: TGTGCCAGCAGTTCATCGCCTCGAGGGAGGAGGGACAATGAGCAGTTCTTC. Translation gives CASSSSPRGRRDNEQFF.

This clonotype has just one count. The chain links TRBV18 to TRBJ2-4, with D perhaps given as TRBD1 or TRBD2 (6 bases each). This CDR3 spans 17 amino acids. Germline V gene data show CDR1 as KGHSH and CDR2 as LQKENI. Trimming left V 0 bases short and J 2 bases short, with 14 bases between. The CDR3 region has the DNA TGTGCCAGCTCACCACCAACCGGGGGCGCGACCAAAAACATTCAGTACTTC. Translated: CASSPPTGGATKNIQYF.

This chain links TRBV7-2 with TRBJ2-1; TRBD2 is a possible D gene (5 bases). The V gene lost 0 bases and the J gene lost 8 bases, with 14 bases spanning the gap. Germline loops: CDR1 SGHTA, CDR2 FQGNSA. The CDR3 is 15 amino acids. The CDR3 DNA is TGTGCCAGCAGCTTAGCCGGAGGTTTGAGCTATGAGCAGTTCTTC. It is translated as CASSLAGGLSYEQFF.

The table lists this clonotype with a few counts. The J gene is TRBJ1-2, the V gene TRBV12-3 or TRBV12-4; possible D gene TRBD1, 6 bases. The CDR3 sequence is 12 residues long. With 6 bases removed from V and 3 bases from J, the gap between germline ends came to 8 bases. The CDR3 DNA reads as TGTGCCAGCAGACAGGGCTACTATGGCTACACCTTC. It encodes CASRQGYYGYTF.

The rearrangement links TRBV29-1 to TRBJ1-1, with D perhaps matching TRBD1 (5 bases). There are 14 residues in the CDR3. V gave up 4 bases and J gave up 4 bases, with 16 bases separating them. From germline, CDR1 is SQVTM and CDR2 ANQGSEA. This CDR3 is CSVVRDRGFTEAFF. The DNA for the CDR3 is TGCAGCGTTGTTAGGGACCGTGGGTTCACTGAAGCTTTCTTT. Together with reference TRBV29-1 and TRBJ1-1, the CDR3 gives the full variable domain: SAVISQKPSRDICQRGTSLTIQCQVDSQVTMMFWYRQQPGQSLTLIATANQGSEATYESGFVIDKFPISRPNLTFSTLTVSNMSPEDSSIYLCSVVRDRGFTEAFFGQGTRLTVV.

This clonotype was seen a single time. The chain couples TRBV7-9 to TRBJ2-7; D gene ambiguous. Germline V gives CDR1 SEHNR, CDR2 FQNEAQ (reference sequence). The germline V and J ends were trimmed by 4 bases and 2 bases, with 12 bases remaining between them. The CDR3 has 14 residues. The CDR3, as DNA: TGTGCCAGCAGCTCCGCGGAATTACCCTACGAGCAGTACTTC. As protein: CASSSAELPYEQYF.

In regard to this clonotype: Since the CDR3 does not end with the conserved phenylalanine or tryptophan, this likely comes from a read error. The chain uses TRBV6-1 and TRBJ2-5, with D possibly being TRBD2 (5 bases). Germline CDR1 reads MNHNS; CDR2 reads SASEGT. V lost 6 bases, J lost 1 base, and 12 bases lay in between. The CDR3 has 14 amino acids. CDR3 residues: CASRHNLAQETQYL. The DNA for the CDR3 is TGTGCCAGCAGACACAACCTAGCCCAAGAGACCCAGTACTTA.

The rearrangement joins TRBV12-3 or TRBV12-4 to TRBJ1-1, with D possibly TRBD1 on 6 matching bases. V shed 5 bases and J shed 0 bases, with 16 bases lying between them. The CDR3 runs 16 residues. This CDR3 is CASSNIGGPMNTEAFF. The CDR3 DNA sequence: TGTGCCAGCAGTAACATCGGGGGGCCCATGAACACTGAAGCTTTCTTT.

The chain is built from TRBV20-1 and TRBJ2-5; 9 nucleotides line up with TRBD1. V gave up 0 bases and J gave up 3 bases; unmatched junction bases: 5. Germline-derived CDR1 and CDR2 are DFQATT and SNEGSKA (reference sequence). The CDR3 has 15 residues. In nucleotides, the CDR3 is TGCAGTGCTAGAGAACCCGGGACAGGGAAAGAGACCCAGTACTTC. Its protein product is CSAREPGTGKETQYF.

CDR3 sequence (DNA): TGTGCCAGCAGCTCAGGACTAGCGGGAGGAAGGGGTTACAATGAGCAGTTCTTC. Translating it yields CASSSGLAGGRGYNEQFF. V gene TRBV7-9 combines with J gene TRBJ2-1; the match to TRBD2 covers 14 bases. Germline V gene lookup returns CDR1 SEHNR and CDR2 FQNEAQ (reference sequence). The CDR3 loop spans 18 amino acids. Unmatched junction bases numbered 9, after V lost 4 bases and J lost 4 bases.

J is TRBJ2-1 and V is TRBV20-1; TRBD2 matches 7 bases. Trimming cost V 0 bases and J 3 bases; bases outside gene matches: 5. From germline, CDR1 is DFQATT and CDR2 SNEGSKA (reference sequence). CDR3 size: 15 residues. CDR3 residues: CSARDVSGDYNEQFF. The DNA of the CDR3 is TGCAGTGCTAGAGATGTGAGCGGGGACTACAATGAGCAGTTCTTC.

The chain couples TRBV5-1 to TRBJ2-7; 11 nucleotides align to TRBD2. The CDR3 is made up of 15 amino acids. Germline assignment: CDR1 SGHRS and CDR2 YFSETQ. The V gene end was trimmed by 4 bases and the J gene end by 2 bases; junction bases not matched to a gene: 5. CDR3 in DNA: TGCGCCAGCAGCCCCGTAGCGGGAGGGCCCTACGAGCAGTACTTC. It encodes CASSPVAGGPYEQYF.

The chain combines TRBV25-1 with TRBJ1-5; unclear D gene. Germline V gene lookup returns CDR1 MGHDK and CDR2 SYGVNS. The CDR3 length is 13 residues. V lost 2 bases to trimming and J lost 4 bases, with 6 bases between them. Here the CDR3 DNA reads TGTGCCAGCAGTGAAGTGGGAAATCAGCCCCAGCATTTT. This gives the protein CASSEVGNQPQHF.

This rearrangement joins TRBV27 to TRBJ2-7; D remains unclear. Germline CDR1 is MNHEY and CDR2 is SMNVEV (reference sequence). This CDR3 has 11 amino acids. V lost 6 bases, J lost 4 bases, and 7 bases lay in between. CDR3 loop: CASRTEYEQYF. CDR3 DNA: TGTGCCAGCAGGACTGAATACGAGCAGTACTTC.

The gene calls are TRBV7-6 and TRBJ2-7, with 8 positions matching TRBD2. CDR3 length: 15 amino acids. Germline V gene data show CDR1 as SGHVS and CDR2 as FNYEAQ. V gave up 4 bases and J gave up 7 bases; unmatched junction bases: 12. The CDR3 nucleotides are TGTGCCAGCAGCTCACTCTCACTAGCGGACAATGAGCAGTACTTC. This encodes CASSSLSLADNEQYF.

The V and J genes are TRBV14 and TRBJ1-1; no reliable D call. Germline V CDR1 and CDR2: SGHDN, FVKESK. V lost 4 bases and J lost 1, with 7 bases in between. The CDR3 has 13 residues. Here the CDR3 DNA reads TGTGCCAGCAGCCGAAACAAGAACACTGAAGCTTTCTTT. Its protein product is CASSRNKNTEAFF.

The chain links TRBV10-1 to TRBJ1-1; 7 positions agree with TRBD1. Trimming at V came to 3 bases and at J to 6 bases, leaving 1 base not matched to a gene. The germline CDR1 and CDR2 sequences are WNHNN and SYGVQD (reference sequence). The CDR3 length is 12 residues. CDR3 coding DNA: TGCGCCAGCAGTGACCAGGGGGCTGAAGCTTTCTTT. It is translated as CASSDQGAEAFF.

The chain links TRBV2 to TRBJ1-4; D unresolved. The CDR3 loop spans 13 amino acids. The V gene lost 5 bases and the J gene lost 8 bases, with 12 bases spanning the gap. Germline V CDR1 and CDR2: SNHLY, FYNNEI. CDR3 loop: CASSWRLGEKLFF. The CDR3 bases are TGTGCCAGCAGTTGGCGACTAGGGGAAAAACTGTTTTTT.

This clonotype was seen a handful of times. V and J are TRBV14 and TRBJ1-4, with 7 bases that match TRBD1. CDR1 SGHDN and CDR2 FVKESK come from the germline V gene. The ends lost 4 bases at V and 5 bases at J; junction bases unmatched: 7. The CDR3 is 15 amino acids. CDR3 in DNA: TGTGCCAGCAGCCCTGGGGACAGAAGCAATGAAAAACTGTTTTTT. Amino acids: CASSPGDRSNEKLFF. Full variable domain (rest looked up from reference TRBV14 and TRBJ1-4): EAGVTQFPSHSVIEKGQTVTLRCDPISGHDNLYWYRRVMGKEIKFLLHFVKESKQDESGMPNNRFLAERTGGTYSTLKVQPAELEDSGVYFCASSPGDRSNEKLFFGSGTQLSVL.

This clonotype was observed a handful of times. The genes are TRBV6-1 and TRBJ2-5; possible D gene TRBD2, 6 bases. Germline V CDR1 and CDR2: MNHNS, SASEGT. This CDR3 region has 16 residues. V lost 2 bases and J 6 bases, leaving 19 bases between the germline ends. The CDR3 spells CASSELRGALSQTQYF. DNA for the CDR3: TGTGCCAGCAGTGAATTGCGGGGAGCTCTGAGTCAGACCCAGTACTTC.